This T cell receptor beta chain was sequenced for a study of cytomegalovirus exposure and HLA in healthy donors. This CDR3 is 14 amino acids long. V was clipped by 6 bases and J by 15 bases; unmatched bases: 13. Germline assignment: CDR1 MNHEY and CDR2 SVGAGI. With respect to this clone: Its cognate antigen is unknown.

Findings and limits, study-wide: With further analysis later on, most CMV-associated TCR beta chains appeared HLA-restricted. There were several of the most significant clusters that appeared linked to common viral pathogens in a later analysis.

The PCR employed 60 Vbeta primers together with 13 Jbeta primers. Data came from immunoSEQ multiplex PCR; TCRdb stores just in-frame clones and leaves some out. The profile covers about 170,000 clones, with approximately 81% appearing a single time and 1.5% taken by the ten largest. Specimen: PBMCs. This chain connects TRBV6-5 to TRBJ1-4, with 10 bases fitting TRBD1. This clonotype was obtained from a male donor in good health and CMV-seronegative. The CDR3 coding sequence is TGTGCCAGCAGCCCGAGACAGGGGGCGAGTATAATGTTTTTT. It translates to CASSPRQGASIMFF.